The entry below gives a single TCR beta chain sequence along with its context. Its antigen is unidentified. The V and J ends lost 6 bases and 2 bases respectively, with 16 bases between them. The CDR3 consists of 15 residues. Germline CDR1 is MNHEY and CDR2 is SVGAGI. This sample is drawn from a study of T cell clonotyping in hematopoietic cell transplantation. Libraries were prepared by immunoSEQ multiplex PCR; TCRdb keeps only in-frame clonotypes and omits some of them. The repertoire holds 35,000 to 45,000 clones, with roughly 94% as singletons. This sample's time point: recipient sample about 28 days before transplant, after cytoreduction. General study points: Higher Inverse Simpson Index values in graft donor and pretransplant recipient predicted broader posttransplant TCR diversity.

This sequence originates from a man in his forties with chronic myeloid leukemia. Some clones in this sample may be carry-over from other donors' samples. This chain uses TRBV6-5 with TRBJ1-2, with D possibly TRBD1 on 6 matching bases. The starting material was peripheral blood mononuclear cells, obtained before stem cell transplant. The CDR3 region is CASSPDWTANYGYTF. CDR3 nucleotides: TGTGCCAGCAGCCCAGATTGGACAGCGAACTATGGCTACACCTTC.